One sample yielded the 10 T cell receptor beta chains listed below, sequenced in a study of T cell responses to AZD1222 COVID-19 vaccine. Measured with immunoSEQ multiplex PCR; TCRdb has only the in-frame clones, and not every one. The profile shows around 150,000 clones, more than 85% of them singletons. Specimen: peripheral blood, collected 28 days after the second AZD1222 dose. The source of these receptors is an adult who received the AZD1222 COVID-19 vaccine.

V and J are TRBV27 and TRBJ1-5; TRBD1 might be the D (5 bases). Trimming took off 0 bases at V and 3 bases at J, with 12 bases between the two ends. The CDR3 runs 16 residues. Per the germline V gene, CDR1 is MNHEY and CDR2 is SMNVEV (reference sequence). The CDR3 loop reads CASSLSTGLTNQPQHF. In nucleotides, the CDR3 is TGTGCCAGCAGTTTATCCACAGGACTAACCAATCAGCCCCAGCATTTT.

In DNA form, the CDR3 reads TGTGCCCGAGACTCTCCGGGACAGAATGTCGCCGAGCAGTACTTC. Amino acids: CARDSPGQNVAEQYF. J is TRBJ2-7 and V is TRBV2; TRBD1 agrees at 7 bases. Germline V gene sequence: CDR1 SNHLY, CDR2 FYNNEI. V lost 11 bases to trimming and J lost 6 bases; unmatched junction nucleotides: 19. The CDR3 is 15 amino acids.

This chain links TRBV14 with TRBJ2-3; 8 bases are a match to TRBD1. Germline V gene sequence: CDR1 SGHDN, CDR2 FVKESK. The junction had 8 bases not matched to a gene; V was cut back by 6 bases and J by 3 bases. There are 15 residues in the CDR3. The CDR3 nucleotides read TGTGCCAGCAGTTCCGACAGGGGAGTGACAGATACGCAGTATTTT. Translated, it gives CASSSDRGVTDTQYF.

The rearrangement uses TRBV28 and TRBJ2-7, with unresolved D. Germline V CDR1 and CDR2: MDHEN, SYDVKM. This CDR3 is built from 11 residues. With 10 bases removed from V and 2 bases from J, the gap between germline ends came to 9 bases. The CDR3 loop is CATDGPYEQYF. The CDR3 coding sequence is TGTGCCACGGACGGACCCTACGAGCAGTACTTC.

The chain employs TRBV15 and TRBJ1-4; 9 bases line up with TRBD1. The CDR3 covers 16 residues. Germline lookup yields CDR1 LNHNV and CDR2 YYDKDF (reference sequence). V shed 1 base, J shed 7 bases, and the junction held 7 bases outside the gene matches. The CDR3 protein is CATSRATGGGGEKLFF. The CDR3 DNA reads TGTGCCACCAGCAGAGCAACAGGGGGCGGGGGTGAAAAACTGTTTTTT.

The chain combines TRBV15 with TRBJ2-7; the D gene is possibly TRBD1 (5 bases). Germline V gene lookup returns CDR1 LNHNV and CDR2 YYDKDF (reference sequence). The CDR3 sequence is 14 residues long. Trimming shortened V by 3 bases and J by 4 bases, and 13 bases separated the two germline ends. CDR3 DNA sequence: TGTGCCACCAGCAGGAAGACAGCGACGTACGAGCAGTACTTC. Its protein product is CATSRKTATYEQYF. Combining the CDR3 with reference TRBV15 and TRBJ2-7 gives the whole variable domain DAMVIQNPRYQVTQFGKPVTLSCSQTLNHNVMYWYQQKSSQAPKLLFHYYDKDFNNEADTPDNFQSRRPNTSFCFLDIRSPGLGDTAMYLCATSRKTATYEQYFGPGTRLTVT.

V and J are TRBV12-3 or TRBV12-4 and TRBJ2-7; TRBD1 matches at 7 bases. This CDR3 region has 11 residues. Trimming at V came to 6 bases and at J to 5 bases, leaving 1 base not matched to a gene. The CDR3 DNA sequence: TGTGCCAGCAGCACAGGGGACGAGCAGTACTTC. This translates into CASSTGDEQYF.

The CDR3 sequence is CASSSLAGVYEQFF. In nucleotides, the CDR3 is TGTGCCAGTAGTAGCCTAGCGGGGGTTTATGAGCAGTTCTTC. This rearrangement joins TRBV19 to TRBJ2-1; TRBD2 matches 10 bases. In germline, CDR1 is LNHDA, CDR2 SQIVND (reference sequence). CDR3 length equals 14 residues. Losses at the gene ends were 4 bases for V and 8 bases for J; bases not matched to a gene: 5.

The rearrangement uses TRBV7-9 and TRBJ2-6; D unresolved. This CDR3 has 15 residues. Germline CDR1 reads SEHNR; CDR2 reads FQNEAQ (reference sequence). Deletions cut 5 bases from V and 4 bases from J, with 12 bases between. The CDR3 region has the DNA TGTGCCAGCAGCCCGGACGGCGGAGGGGCCAACGTCCTGACTTTC. This sequence encodes CASSPDGGGANVLTF.

The V gene is TRBV7-6, the J gene TRBJ1-1, with 8 bases lining up with TRBD1. The length of the CDR3 is 14 residues. The trim removed 4 bases at V and 2 bases at J, leaving 3 bases unmatched. Germline V gives CDR1 SGHVS, CDR2 FNYEAQ. CDR3 coding DNA: TGTGCCAGCAGCTCGGGACAGGTTAACACTGAAGCTTTCTTT. It codes for CASSSGQVNTEAFF.